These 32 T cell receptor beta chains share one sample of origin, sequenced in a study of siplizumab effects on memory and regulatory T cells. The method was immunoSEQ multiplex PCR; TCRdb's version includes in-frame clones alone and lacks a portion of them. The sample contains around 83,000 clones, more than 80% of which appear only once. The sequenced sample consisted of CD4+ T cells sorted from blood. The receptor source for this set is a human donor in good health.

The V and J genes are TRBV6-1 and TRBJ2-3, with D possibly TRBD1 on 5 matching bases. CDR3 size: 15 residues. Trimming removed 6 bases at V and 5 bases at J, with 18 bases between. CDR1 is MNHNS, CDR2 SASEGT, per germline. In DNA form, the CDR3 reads TGTGCCAGCAGCGCCGGCGTGGGGCACGTAGATACGCAGTATTTT. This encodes CASSAGVGHVDTQYF.

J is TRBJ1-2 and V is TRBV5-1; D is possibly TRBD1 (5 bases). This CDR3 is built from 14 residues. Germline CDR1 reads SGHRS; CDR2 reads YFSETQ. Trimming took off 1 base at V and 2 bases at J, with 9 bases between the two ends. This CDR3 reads CASSLRQGNYGYTF. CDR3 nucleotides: TGCGCCAGCAGCTTGCGGCAGGGCAACTATGGCTACACCTTC.

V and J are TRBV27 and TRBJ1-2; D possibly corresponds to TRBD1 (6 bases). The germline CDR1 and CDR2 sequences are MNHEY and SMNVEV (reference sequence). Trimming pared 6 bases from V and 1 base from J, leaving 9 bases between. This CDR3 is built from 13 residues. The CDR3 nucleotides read TGTGCCAGCAGAACAGGGATTAACTATGGCTACACCTTC. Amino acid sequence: CASRTGINYGYTF.

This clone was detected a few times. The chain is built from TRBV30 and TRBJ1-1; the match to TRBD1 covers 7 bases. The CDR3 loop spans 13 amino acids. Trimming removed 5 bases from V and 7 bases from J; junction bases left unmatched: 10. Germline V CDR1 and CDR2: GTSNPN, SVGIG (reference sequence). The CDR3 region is CAWASDRDGEAFF. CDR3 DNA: TGTGCCTGGGCATCTGACAGGGACGGTGAAGCTTTCTTT.

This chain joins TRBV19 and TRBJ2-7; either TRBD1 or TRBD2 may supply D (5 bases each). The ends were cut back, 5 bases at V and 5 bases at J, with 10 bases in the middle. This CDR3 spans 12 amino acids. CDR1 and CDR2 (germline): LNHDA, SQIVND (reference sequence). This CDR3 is CASSRDHHEQYF. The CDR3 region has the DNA TGTGCCAGTAGTCGGGACCACCACGAGCAGTACTTC.

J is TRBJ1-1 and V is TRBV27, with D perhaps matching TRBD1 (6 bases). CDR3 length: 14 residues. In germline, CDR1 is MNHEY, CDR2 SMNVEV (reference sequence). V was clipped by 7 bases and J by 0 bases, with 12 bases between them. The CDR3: CASTPDSLNTEAFF. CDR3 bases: TGTGCCAGCACCCCGGACAGTTTGAACACTGAAGCTTTCTTT.

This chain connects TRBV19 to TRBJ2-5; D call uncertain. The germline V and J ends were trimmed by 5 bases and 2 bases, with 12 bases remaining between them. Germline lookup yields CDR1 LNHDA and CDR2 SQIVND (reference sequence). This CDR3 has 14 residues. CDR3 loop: CASSAGSDQETQYF. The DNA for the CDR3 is TGTGCCAGTAGTGCCGGGTCAGATCAAGAGACCCAGTACTTC.

The CDR3: CASSFQAGGVGEQFF. The CDR3 nucleotides read TGCGCCAGCAGCTTTCAAGCGGGAGGAGTCGGTGAGCAGTTCTTC. This chain connects TRBV5-1 to TRBJ2-1, with 9 bases aligning to TRBD2. The junction had 9 bases not matched to a gene; V was cut back by 2 bases and J by 9 bases. The CDR3 covers 15 residues. CDR1 SGHRS and CDR2 YFSETQ come from the germline V gene.

CDR3 coding DNA: TGCGCCAGCAGCCGACCGGGACTAGCCTCGGTCGAGCAGTACTTC. This sequence encodes CASSRPGLASVEQYF. The chain employs TRBV4-1 and TRBJ2-7, with 9 bases aligning to TRBD2. CDR1 is MGHRA and CDR2 is YSYEKL in the germline V gene. V lost 4 bases to trimming and J lost 6 bases; unmatched junction nucleotides: 10. The CDR3 length is 15 residues.

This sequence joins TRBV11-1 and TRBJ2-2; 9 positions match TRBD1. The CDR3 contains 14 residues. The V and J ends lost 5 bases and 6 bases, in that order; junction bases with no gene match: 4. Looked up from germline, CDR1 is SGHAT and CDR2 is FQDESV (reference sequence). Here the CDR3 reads CASSPGTGSGELFF. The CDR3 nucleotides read TGTGCCAGCAGCCCCGGGACAGGGTCCGGGGAGCTGTTTTTT.

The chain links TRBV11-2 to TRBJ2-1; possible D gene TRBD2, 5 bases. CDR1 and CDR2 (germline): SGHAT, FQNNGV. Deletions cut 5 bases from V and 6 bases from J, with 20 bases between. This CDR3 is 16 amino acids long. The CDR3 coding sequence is TGTGCCAGCAGCGCCCCAGGACTCACAACGGTCAATGAGCAGTTCTTC. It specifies CASSAPGLTTVNEQFF.

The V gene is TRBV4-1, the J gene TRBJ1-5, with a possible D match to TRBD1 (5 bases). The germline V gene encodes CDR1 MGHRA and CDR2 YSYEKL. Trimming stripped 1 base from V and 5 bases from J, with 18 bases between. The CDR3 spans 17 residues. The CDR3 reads CASSQVGPRQPHQPQHF. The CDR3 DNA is TGCGCCAGCAGCCAAGTCGGTCCGCGACAGCCACATCAGCCCCAGCATTTT.

The CDR3 loop is CASDQGRGTDTQYF. DNA of the CDR3: TGTGCCTCCGATCAGGGAAGGGGCACAGATACGCAGTATTTT. The rearrangement joins TRBV10-3 to TRBJ2-3; D is perhaps TRBD1 (5 bases). This CDR3 is built from 14 residues. Germline V gene data show CDR1 as ENHRY and CDR2 as SYGVKD. Between the trimmed V and J ends, which lost 11 bases and 1 base, there was a span of 16 bases.

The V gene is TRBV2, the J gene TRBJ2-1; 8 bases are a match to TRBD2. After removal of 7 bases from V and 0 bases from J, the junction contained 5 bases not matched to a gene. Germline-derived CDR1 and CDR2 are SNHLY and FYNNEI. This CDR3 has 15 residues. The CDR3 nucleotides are TGTGCCAGCAATTGGCTAGCGGGCTCCTACAATGAGCAGTTCTTC. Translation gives CASNWLAGSYNEQFF.

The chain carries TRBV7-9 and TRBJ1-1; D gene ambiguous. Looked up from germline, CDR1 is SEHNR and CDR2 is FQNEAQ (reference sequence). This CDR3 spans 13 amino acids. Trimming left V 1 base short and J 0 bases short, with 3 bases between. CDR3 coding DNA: TGTGCCAGCAGCTTAGAGGTGAACACTGAAGCTTTCTTT. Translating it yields CASSLEVNTEAFF.

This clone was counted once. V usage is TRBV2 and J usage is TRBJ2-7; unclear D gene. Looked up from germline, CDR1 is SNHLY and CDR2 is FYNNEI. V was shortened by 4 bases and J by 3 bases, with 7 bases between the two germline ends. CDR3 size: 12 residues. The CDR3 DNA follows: TGTGCCAGCAGTGTAAGACTCTACGAGCAGTACTTC. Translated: CASSVRLYEQYF.

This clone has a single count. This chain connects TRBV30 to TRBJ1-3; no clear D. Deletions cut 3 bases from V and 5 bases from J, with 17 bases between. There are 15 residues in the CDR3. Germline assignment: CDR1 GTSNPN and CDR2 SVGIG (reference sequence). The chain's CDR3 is CAWSDFAWSRNTIYF. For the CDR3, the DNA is TGTGCCTGGAGCGATTTCGCCTGGTCGAGAAACACCATATATTTT.

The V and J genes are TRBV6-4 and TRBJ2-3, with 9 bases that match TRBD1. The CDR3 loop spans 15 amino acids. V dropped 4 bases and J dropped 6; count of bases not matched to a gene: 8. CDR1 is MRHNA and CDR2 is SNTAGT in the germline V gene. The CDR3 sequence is CASSVMGQGRDTQYF. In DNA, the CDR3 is TGTGCCAGCAGTGTCATGGGACAGGGCAGGGATACGCAGTATTTT.

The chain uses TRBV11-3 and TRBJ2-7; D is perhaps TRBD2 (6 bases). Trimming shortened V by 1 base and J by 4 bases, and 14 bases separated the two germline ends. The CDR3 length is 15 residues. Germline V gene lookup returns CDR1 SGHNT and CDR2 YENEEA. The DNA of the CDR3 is TGTGCCAGCAGCTTAGGCCCGGGACTGCGTTACGAGCAGTACTTC. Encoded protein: CASSLGPGLRYEQYF.

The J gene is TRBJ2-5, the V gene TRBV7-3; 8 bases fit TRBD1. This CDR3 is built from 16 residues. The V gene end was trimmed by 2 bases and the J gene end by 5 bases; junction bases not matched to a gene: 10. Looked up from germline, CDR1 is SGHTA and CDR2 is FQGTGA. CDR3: CASSLYGRGRGETQYF. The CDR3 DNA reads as TGTGCCAGCAGCTTATATGGCAGGGGGCGCGGCGAGACCCAGTACTTC.

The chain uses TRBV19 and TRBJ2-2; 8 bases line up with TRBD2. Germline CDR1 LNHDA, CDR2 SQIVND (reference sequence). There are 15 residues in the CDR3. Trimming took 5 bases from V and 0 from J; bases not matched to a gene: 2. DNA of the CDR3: TGTGCCAGTAGTGTTAGCGGGACGAACACCGGGGAGCTGTTTTTT. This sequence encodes CASSVSGTNTGELFF.

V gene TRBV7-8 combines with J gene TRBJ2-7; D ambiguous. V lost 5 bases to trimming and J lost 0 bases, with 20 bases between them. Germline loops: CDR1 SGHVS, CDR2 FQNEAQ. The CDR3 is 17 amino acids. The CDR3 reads CASSPQRPGWSSYEQYF. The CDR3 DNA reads TGTGCCAGCAGCCCTCAACGGCCTGGCTGGAGCTCCTACGAGCAGTACTTC. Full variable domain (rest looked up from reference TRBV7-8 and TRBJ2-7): GAGVSQSPRYKVAKRGQDVALRCDPISGHVSLFWYQQALGQGPEFLTYFQNEAQLDKSGLPSDRFFAERPEGSVSTLKIQRTQQEDSAVYLCASSPQRPGWSSYEQYFGPGTRLTVT.

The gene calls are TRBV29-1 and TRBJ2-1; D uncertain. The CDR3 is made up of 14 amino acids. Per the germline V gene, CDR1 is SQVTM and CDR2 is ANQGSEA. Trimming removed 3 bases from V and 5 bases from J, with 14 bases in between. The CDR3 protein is CSVDLVKKNNEQFF. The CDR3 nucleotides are TGCAGCGTTGACTTGGTAAAGAAAAACAATGAGCAGTTCTTC.

The CDR3 protein is CASSHRVSNYGYTF. CDR3 in DNA: TGTGCCAGCAGTCACAGGGTTTCCAACTATGGCTACACCTTC. V usage is TRBV6-1 and J usage is TRBJ1-2; D is perhaps TRBD1 (6 bases). The CDR3 loop spans 14 amino acids. From germline, CDR1 is MNHNS and CDR2 SASEGT. V was trimmed by 5 bases and J by 2 bases, leaving 12 bases between them.

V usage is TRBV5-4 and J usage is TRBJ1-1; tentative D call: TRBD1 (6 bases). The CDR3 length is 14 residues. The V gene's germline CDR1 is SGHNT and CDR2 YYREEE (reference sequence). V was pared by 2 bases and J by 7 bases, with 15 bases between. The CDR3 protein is CASSFFSGAHEAFF. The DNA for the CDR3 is TGTGCCAGCAGCTTCTTCTCGGGGGCCCATGAAGCTTTCTTT. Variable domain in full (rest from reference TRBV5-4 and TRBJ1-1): ETGVTQSPTHLIKTRGQQVTLRCSSQSGHNTVSWYQQALGQGPQFIFQYYREEENGRGNFPPRFSGLQFPNYSSELNVNALELDDSALYLCASSFFSGAHEAFFGQGTRLTVV.

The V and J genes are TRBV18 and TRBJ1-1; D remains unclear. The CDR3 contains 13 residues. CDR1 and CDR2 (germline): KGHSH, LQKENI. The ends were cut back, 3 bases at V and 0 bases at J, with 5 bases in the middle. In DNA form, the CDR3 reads TGTGCCAGCTCACCCTCTATGAACACTGAAGCTTTCTTT. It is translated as CASSPSMNTEAFF.

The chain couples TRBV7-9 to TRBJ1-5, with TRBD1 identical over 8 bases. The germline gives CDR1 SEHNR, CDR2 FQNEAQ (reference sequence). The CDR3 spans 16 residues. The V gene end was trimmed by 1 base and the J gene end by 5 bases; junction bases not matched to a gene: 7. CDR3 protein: CASSLGTGNIDQPQHF. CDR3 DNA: TGTGCCAGCAGCTTAGGGACAGGGAATATCGATCAGCCCCAGCATTTT.

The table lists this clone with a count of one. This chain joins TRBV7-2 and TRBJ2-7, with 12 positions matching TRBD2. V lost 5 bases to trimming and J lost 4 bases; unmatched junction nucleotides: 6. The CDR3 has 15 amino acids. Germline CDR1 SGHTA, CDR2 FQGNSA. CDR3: CASSPGLAGRYEQYF. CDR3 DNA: TGTGCCAGCAGCCCAGGACTAGCGGGACGATACGAGCAGTACTTC.

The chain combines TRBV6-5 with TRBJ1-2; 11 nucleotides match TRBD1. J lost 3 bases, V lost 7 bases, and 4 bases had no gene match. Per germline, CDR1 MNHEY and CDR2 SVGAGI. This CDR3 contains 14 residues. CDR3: CASTRTGGDYGYTF. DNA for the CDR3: TGTGCCAGCACCCGGACAGGGGGCGACTATGGCTACACCTTC.

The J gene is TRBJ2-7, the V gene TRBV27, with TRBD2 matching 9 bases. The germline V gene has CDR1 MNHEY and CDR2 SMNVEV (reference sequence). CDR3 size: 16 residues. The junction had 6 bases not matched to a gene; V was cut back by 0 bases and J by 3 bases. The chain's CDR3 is CASSLSPAGGLYEQYF. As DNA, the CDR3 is TGTGCCAGCAGTTTATCCCCAGCGGGAGGACTCTACGAGCAGTACTTC.

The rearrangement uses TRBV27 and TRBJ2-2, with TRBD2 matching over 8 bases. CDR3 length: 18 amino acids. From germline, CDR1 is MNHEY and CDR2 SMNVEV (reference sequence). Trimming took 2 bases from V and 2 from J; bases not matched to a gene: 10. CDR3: CASSLVPPGLGNTGELFF. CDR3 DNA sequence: TGTGCCAGCAGTTTAGTCCCCCCGGGACTAGGAAACACCGGGGAGCTGTTTTTT.

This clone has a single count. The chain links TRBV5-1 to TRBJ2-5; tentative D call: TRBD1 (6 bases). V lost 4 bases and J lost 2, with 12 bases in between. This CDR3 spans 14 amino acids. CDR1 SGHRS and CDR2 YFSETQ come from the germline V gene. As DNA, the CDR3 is TGCGCCAGCAGCCAGGGGCAGCTACAAGAGACCCAGTACTTC. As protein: CASSQGQLQETQYF.